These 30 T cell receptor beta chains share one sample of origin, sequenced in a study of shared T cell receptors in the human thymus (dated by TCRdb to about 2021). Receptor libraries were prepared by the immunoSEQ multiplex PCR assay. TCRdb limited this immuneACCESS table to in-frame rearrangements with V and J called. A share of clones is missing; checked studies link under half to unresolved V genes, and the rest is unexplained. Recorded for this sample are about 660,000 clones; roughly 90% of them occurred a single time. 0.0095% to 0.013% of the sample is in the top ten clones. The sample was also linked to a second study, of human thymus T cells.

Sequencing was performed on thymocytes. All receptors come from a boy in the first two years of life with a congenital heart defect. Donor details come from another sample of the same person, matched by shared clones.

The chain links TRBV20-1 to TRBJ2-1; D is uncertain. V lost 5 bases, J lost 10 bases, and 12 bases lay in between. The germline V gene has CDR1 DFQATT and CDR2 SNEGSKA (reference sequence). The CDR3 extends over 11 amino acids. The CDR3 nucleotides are TGCAGTGCTCCTCTCGTCGAGGAGCAGTTCTTC. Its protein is CSAPLVEEQFF.

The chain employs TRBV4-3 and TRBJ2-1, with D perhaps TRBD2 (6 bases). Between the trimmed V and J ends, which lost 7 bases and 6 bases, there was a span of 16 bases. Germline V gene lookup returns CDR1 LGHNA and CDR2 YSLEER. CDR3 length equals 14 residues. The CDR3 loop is CASTLHSSANEQFF. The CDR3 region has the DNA TGCGCCAGCACCCTACACTCTAGCGCCAATGAGCAGTTCTTC.

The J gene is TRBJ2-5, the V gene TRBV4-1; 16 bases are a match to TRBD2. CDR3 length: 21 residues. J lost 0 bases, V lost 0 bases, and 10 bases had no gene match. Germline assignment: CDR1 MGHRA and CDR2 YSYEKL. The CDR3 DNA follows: TGCGCCAGCAGCCAAGATCAAGCGGTGGGACTAGCGGGGGGGTACCAAGAGACCCAGTACTTC. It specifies CASSQDQAVGLAGGYQETQYF.

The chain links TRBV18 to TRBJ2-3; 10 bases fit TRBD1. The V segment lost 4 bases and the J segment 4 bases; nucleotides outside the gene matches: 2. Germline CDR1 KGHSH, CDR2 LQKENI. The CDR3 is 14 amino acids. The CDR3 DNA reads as TGTGCCAGCTCACTCGGGACAGGGGCAGATACGCAGTATTTT. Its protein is CASSLGTGADTQYF.

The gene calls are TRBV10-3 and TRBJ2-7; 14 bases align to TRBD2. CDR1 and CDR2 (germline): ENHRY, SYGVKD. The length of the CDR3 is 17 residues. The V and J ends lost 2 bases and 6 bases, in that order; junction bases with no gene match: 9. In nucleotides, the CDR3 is TGTGCCATCAGTGAGCCTGGGACTAGCGGGAGTGGGTGCGAGCAGTACTTC. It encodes CAISEPGTSGSGCEQYF.

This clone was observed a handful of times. The chain's CDR3 is CASLGLVPYGYTF. The CDR3 nucleotides read TGTGCCAGTCTCGGTCTGGTCCCGTATGGCTACACCTTC. This chain uses TRBV19 with TRBJ1-2; no firm D call. Trimming removed 8 bases from V and 5 bases from J, with 15 bases in between. The CDR3 runs to 13 residues. Germline V lookup: CDR1 LNHDA, CDR2 SQIVND (reference sequence).

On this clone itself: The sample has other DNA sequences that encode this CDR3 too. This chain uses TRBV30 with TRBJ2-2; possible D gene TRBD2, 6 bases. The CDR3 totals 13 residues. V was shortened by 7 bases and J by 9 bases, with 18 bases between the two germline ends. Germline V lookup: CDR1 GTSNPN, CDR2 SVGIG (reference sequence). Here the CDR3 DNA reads TGTGCCTTCGCACTAGCAGGACGGAGGGAGCTGTTTTTT. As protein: CAFALAGRRELFF. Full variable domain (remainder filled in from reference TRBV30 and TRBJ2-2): SQTIHQWPATLVQPVGSPLSLECTVEGTSNPNLYWYRQAAGRGLQLLFYSVGIGQISSEVPQNLSASRPQDRQFILSSKKLLLSDSGFYLCAFALAGRRELFFGEGSRLTVL.

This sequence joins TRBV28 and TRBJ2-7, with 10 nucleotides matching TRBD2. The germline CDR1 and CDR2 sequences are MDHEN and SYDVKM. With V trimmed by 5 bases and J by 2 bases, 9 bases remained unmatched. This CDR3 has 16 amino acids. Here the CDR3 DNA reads TGTGCCAGCAGTCCCCCCACTAGCGGGGCCCCCTACGAGCAGTACTTC. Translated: CASSPPTSGAPYEQYF.

The CDR3 bases are TGTGCCAGCAGCCTTTCGGGACTAGGAGTTGGCGAGCAGTACTTC. This translates into CASSLSGLGVGEQYF. J is TRBJ2-7 and V is TRBV13; 8 bases are a match to TRBD2. The CDR3 contains 15 residues. The trim removed 5 bases at V and 6 bases at J, leaving 12 bases unmatched. Germline CDR1 and CDR2: PRHDT and FYEKMQ (reference sequence).

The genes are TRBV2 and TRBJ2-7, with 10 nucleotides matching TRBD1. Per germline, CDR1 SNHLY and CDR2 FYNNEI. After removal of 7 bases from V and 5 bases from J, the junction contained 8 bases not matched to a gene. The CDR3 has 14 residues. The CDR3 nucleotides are TGTGCCAGCATTTTCGGGACAGGGGTCCACGAGCAGTACTTC. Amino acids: CASIFGTGVHEQYF.

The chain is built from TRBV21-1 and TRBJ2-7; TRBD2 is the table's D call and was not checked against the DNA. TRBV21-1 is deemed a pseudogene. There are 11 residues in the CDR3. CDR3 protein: CASSKVDEQYF. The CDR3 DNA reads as TGTGCCAGCAGCAAAGTAGACGAGCAGTACTTC.

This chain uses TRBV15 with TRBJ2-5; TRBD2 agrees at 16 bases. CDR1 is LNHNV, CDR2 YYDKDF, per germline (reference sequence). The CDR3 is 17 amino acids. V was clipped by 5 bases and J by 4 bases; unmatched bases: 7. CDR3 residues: CATSRWGLAGGPETQYF. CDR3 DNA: TGTGCCACCAGCCGGTGGGGACTAGCGGGAGGGCCAGAGACCCAGTACTTC. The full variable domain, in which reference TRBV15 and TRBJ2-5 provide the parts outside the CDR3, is DAMVIQNPRYQVTQFGKPVTLSCSQTLNHNVMYWYQQKSSQAPKLLFHYYDKDFNNEADTPDNFQSRRPNTSFCFLDIRSPGLGDTAMYLCATSRWGLAGGPETQYFGPGTRLLVL.

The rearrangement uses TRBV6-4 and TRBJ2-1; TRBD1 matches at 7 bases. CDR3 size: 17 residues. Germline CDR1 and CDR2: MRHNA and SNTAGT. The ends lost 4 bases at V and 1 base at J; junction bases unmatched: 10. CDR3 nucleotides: TGTGCCAGCAGTGCCTCAGACAGGGTCCCGTCCTACAATGAGCAGTTCTTC. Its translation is CASSASDRVPSYNEQFF.

The CDR3 nucleotides read TGTGCCAGCAGCTTATCCCCAACAGGGGCCGCCCCTACCACAGATACGCAGTATTTT. Its translation is CASSLSPTGAAPTTDTQYF. The V and J genes are TRBV7-8 and TRBJ2-3, with 7 bases identical to TRBD1. This CDR3 spans 19 amino acids. Germline loops: CDR1 SGHVS, CDR2 FQNEAQ. Unmatched junction bases numbered 16, after V lost 2 bases and J lost 2 bases.

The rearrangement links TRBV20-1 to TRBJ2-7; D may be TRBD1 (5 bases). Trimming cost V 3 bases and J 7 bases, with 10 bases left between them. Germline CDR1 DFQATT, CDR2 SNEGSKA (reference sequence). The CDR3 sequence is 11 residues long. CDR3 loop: CSASGALEQYF. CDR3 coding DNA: TGCAGTGCTAGTGGGGCCTTGGAGCAGTACTTC.

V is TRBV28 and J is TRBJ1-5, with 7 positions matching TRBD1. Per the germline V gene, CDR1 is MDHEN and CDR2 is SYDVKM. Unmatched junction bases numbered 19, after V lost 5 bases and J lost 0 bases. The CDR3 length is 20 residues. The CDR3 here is CASSDRSDRFRGYSNQPQHF. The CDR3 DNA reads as TGTGCCAGCAGTGACCGTTCGGACAGGTTCAGGGGCTATAGCAATCAGCCCCAGCATTTT.

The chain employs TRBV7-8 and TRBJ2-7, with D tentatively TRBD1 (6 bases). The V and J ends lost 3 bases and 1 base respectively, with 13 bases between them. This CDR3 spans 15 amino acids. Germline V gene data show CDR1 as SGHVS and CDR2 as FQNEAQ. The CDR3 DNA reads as TGTGCCAGCAGCTTTCCCGGGACACCTTCCTACGAGCAGTACTTC. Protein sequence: CASSFPGTPSYEQYF.

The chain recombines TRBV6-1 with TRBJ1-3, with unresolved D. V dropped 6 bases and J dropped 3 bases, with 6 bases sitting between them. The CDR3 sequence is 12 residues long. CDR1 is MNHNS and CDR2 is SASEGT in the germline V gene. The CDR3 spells CASRGSGNTIYF. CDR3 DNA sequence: TGTGCCAGCAGGGGCAGTGGAAACACCATATATTTT.

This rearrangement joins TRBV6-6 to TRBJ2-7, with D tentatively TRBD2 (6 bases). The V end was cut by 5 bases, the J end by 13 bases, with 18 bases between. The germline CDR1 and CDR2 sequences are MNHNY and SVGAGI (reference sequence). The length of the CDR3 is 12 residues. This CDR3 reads CASSPSREVEYF. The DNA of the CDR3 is TGTGCCAGCAGTCCCTCCAGGGAGGTCGAATACTTC.

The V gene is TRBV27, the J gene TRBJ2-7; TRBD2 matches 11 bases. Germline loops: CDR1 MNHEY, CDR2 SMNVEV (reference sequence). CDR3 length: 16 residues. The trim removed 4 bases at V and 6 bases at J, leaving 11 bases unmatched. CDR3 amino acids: CASSSALAGDPGEQYF. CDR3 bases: TGTGCCAGCAGTTCCGCACTAGCGGGAGACCCGGGCGAGCAGTACTTC.

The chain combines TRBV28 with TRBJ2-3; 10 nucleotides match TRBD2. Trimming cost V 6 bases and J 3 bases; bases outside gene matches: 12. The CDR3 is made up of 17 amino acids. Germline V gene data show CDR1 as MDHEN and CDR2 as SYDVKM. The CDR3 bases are TGTGCCAGCAGCCCCCTGGAGAAGCGGGAGGGAACAGATACGCAGTATTTT. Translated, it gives CASSPLEKREGTDTQYF.

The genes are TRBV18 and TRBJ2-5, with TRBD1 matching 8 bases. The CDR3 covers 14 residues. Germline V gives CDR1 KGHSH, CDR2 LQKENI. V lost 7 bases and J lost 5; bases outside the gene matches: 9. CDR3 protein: CASLTTGEDETQYF. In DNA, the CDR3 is TGTGCCAGCTTAACGACAGGGGAGGACGAGACCCAGTACTTC.

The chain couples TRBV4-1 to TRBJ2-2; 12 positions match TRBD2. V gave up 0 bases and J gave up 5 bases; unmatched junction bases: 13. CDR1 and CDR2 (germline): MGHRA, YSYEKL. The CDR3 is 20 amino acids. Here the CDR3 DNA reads TGCGCCAGCAGCCAAGAGGTCCTAGCGGGAGGGCCGGGGAGAACCGGGGAGCTGTTTTTT. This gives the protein CASSQEVLAGGPGRTGELFF.

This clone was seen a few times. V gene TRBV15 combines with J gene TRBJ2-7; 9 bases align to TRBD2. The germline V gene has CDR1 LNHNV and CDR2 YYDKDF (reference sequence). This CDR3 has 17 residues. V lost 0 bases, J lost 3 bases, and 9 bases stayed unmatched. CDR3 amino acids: CATSRDLVGLASYEQYF. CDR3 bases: TGTGCCACCAGCAGAGATCTTGTTGGACTAGCGAGCTACGAGCAGTACTTC.

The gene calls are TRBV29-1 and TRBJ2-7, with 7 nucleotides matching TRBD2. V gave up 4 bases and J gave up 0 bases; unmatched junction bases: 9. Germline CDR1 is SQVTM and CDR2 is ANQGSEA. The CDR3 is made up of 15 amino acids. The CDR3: CSVGELAPTSYEQYF. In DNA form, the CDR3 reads TGCAGCGTTGGGGAACTAGCGCCAACCTCCTACGAGCAGTACTTC.

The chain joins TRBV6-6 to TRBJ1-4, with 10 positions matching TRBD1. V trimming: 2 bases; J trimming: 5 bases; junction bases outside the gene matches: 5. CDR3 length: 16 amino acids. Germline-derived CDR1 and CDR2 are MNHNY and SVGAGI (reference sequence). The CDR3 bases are TGTGCCAGCAGTTACGCCTGGACAGGGGGGAATGAAAAACTGTTTTTT. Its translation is CASSYAWTGGNEKLFF.

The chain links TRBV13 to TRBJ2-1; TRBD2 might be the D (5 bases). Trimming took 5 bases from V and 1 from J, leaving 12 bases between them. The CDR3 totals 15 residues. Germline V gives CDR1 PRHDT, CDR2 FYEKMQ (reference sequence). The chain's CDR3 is CASSPLRASYNEQFF. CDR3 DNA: TGTGCCAGCAGCCCTTTGAGGGCGTCCTACAATGAGCAGTTCTTC.

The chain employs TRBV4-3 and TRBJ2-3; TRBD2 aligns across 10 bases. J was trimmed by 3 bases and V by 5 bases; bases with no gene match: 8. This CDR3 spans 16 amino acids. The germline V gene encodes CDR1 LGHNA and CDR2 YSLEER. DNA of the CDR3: TGCGCCAGCAGCGGGGGGGTAGCGGGGGGAACAGATACGCAGTATTTT. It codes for CASSGGVAGGTDTQYF.

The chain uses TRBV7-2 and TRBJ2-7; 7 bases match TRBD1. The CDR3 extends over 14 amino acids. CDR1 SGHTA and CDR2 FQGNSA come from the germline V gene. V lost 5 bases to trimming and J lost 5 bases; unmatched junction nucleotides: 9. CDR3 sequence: CASSARQGSHEQYF. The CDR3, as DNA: TGTGCCAGCAGCGCTAGACAGGGATCCCACGAGCAGTACTTC.

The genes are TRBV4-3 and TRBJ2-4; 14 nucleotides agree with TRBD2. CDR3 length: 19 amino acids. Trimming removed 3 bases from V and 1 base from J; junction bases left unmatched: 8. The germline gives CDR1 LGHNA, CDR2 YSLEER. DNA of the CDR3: TGCGCCAGCAGCCAGGGGGGACTAGCGGGAGATCGGGCCAAAAACATTCAGTACTTC. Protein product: CASSQGGLAGDRAKNIQYF.